This T cell receptor (beta chain) stems from a study of blood T cell repertoires in COVID-19. The germline V gene encodes CDR1 LNHDA and CDR2 SQIVND (reference sequence). The CDR3 extends over 16 amino acids. V lost 8 bases to trimming and J lost 3 bases, with 19 bases between them. Clones were sequenced by immunoSEQ multiplex PCR, and TCRdb holds only the in-frame ones, with some missing. The table lists approximately 120,000 clones, less than 85% of them singletons. This sequence joins TRBV19 and TRBJ2-2; perhaps TRBD1 as D (7 bases). Sample: peripheral blood. This receptor was taken from an older woman with acute or convalescent COVID-19. The DNA of the CDR3 is TGTGCCAGTTCCGAGGGCGGGACAGTCTACACCGGGGAGCTGTTTTTT. This translates into CASSEGGTVYTGELFF.